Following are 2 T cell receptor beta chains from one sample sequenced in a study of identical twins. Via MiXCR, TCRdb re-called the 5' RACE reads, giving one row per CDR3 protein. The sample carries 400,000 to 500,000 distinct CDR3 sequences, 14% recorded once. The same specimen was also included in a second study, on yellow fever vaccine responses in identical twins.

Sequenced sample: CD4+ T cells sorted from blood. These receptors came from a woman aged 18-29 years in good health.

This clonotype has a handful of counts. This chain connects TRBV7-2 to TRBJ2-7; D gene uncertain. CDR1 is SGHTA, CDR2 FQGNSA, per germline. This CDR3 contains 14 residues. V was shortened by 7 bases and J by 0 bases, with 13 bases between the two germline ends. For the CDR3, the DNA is TGTGCCAGCACCCCCGGGCAGACCTCCTACGAGCAGTACTTC. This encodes CASTPGQTSYEQYF.

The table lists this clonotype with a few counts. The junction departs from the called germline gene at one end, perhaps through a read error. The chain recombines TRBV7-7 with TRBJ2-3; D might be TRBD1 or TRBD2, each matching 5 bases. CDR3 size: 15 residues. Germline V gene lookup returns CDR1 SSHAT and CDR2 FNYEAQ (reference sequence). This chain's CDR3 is CASSSAVGVTDTQYF. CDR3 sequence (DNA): TGTGCTAGCAGCTCGGCGGTGGGGGTGACAGATACGCAGTATTTT.